The next 16 T cell receptor beta chains were all read from a single sample in a study of CD8+CD57+ T cells in acquired aplastic anemia. According to the study, genomic DNA was the template for TCR beta VDJ and CDR3 profiling. Via MiXCR, TCRdb re-called the reads, giving one row per CDR3 protein. The data contain some 140,000 distinct CDR3 sequences, less than 45% of them singletons. The sample consisted of sorted CD4+, CD8+, or CD8+CD57+ T cells (not recorded which) from PBMCs. These receptors came from a human donor in good health, serving as a control.

The chain carries TRBV24-1 and TRBJ2-1; D may be TRBD1 or TRBD2 (6 bases each). CDR1 is KGHDR and CDR2 is SFDVKD in the germline V gene. The CDR3 runs 15 residues. Between the trimmed V and J ends, which lost 11 bases and 4 bases, there was a span of 20 bases. The CDR3 reads CASSYLRGRYNEQFF. The CDR3 DNA is TGTGCCAGCAGCTACCTCCGGGGGCGGTACAATGAGCAGTTCTTC.

The rearrangement uses TRBV19 and TRBJ2-6; no reliable D call. The CDR3 consists of 15 residues. V shed 2 bases and J shed 0 bases, with 5 bases lying between them. Germline V lookup: CDR1 LNHDA, CDR2 SQIVND (reference sequence). The CDR3 DNA is TGTGCCAGTAGTATACGGAGCTCTGGGGCCAACGTCCTGACTTTC. It codes for CASSIRSSGANVLTF.

V usage is TRBV29-1 and J usage is TRBJ1-2; D not certain. The germline V gene has CDR1 SQVTM and CDR2 ANQGSEA. V lost 2 bases, J lost 2 bases, and 12 bases lay in between. This CDR3 region has 14 residues. The DNA for the CDR3 is TGCAGCGTTGAAAATCCGGTACGGAACTATGGCTACACCTTC. It is translated as CSVENPVRNYGYTF.

This clonotype was seen repeatedly, ten times or more. The gene calls are TRBV19 and TRBJ1-5, with D uncertain. Per the germline V gene, CDR1 is LNHDA and CDR2 is SQIVND (reference sequence). This CDR3 spans 15 amino acids. V lost 7 bases and J 4 bases, leaving 17 bases between the germline ends. The CDR3 region is CASINPGKRNQPQHF. Here the CDR3 DNA reads TGTGCCAGTATAAACCCAGGCAAGAGGAATCAGCCCCAGCATTTT.

In the case of this clonotype: One base away lies a much larger clone, so this may be a sequencing read error. The chain uses TRBV2 and TRBJ2-2, with TRBD2 matching 14 bases. V lost 6 bases to trimming and J lost 6 bases; unmatched junction nucleotides: 3. Germline loops: CDR1 SNHLY, CDR2 FYNNEI. The CDR3 length is 15 residues. This chain's CDR3 is CASRRGLAGAGELFF. CDR3 nucleotides: TGTGCCAGCAGGAGGGGACTAGCGGGAGCCGGGGAGCTGTTTTTT.

In this sample, this clonotype turned up many times. The chain carries TRBV20-1 and TRBJ2-3; 8 nucleotides line up with TRBD2. V was clipped by 3 bases and J by 1 base; unmatched bases: 15. This CDR3 has 18 residues. Per the germline V gene, CDR1 is DFQATT and CDR2 is SNEGSKA (reference sequence). As DNA, the CDR3 is TGCAGTGCTAGTTTCCGCGCGATCGGGGGGGTGGGCACAGATACGCAGTATTTT. Translated: CSASFRAIGGVGTDTQYF.

This clonotype was counted many times. The J gene is TRBJ2-1, the V gene TRBV4-1; TRBD1 or TRBD2 may be the D gene (5 bases each). Germline CDR1 is MGHRA and CDR2 is YSYEKL. This CDR3 contains 15 residues. The germline V and J ends were trimmed by 5 bases and 4 bases, with 15 bases remaining between them. CDR3 protein: CASSWSGTPYNEQFF. CDR3 bases: TGCGCCAGCAGCTGGTCCGGGACCCCATACAATGAGCAGTTCTTC.

This clonotype turned up a few times. One junction end disagrees with the germline gene, perhaps due to a read error. The chain links TRBV5-6 to TRBJ2-7, with a possible D match to TRBD1 (5 bases). The CDR3 has 14 amino acids. Germline CDR1 is SGHDT and CDR2 is YYEEEE. The CDR3 DNA sequence: TGTGCCAGCAGCTTGTCCAGGTCCTGGGGCGAGCAGTGCTTC. Its protein product is CASSLSRSWGEQCF. The full variable domain, rest sourced from reference TRBV5-6 and TRBJ2-7, is DAGVTQSPTHLIKTRGQQVTLRCSPKSGHDTVSWYQQALGQGPQFIFQYYEEEERQRGNFPDRFSGHQFPNYSSELNVNALLLGDSALYLCASSLSRSWGEQCFGPGTRLTVT.

V and J are TRBV7-9 and TRBJ1-2, with no clear D. V gave up 5 bases and J gave up 5 bases, with 9 bases separating them. Per the germline V gene, CDR1 is SEHNR and CDR2 is FQNEAQ (reference sequence). This CDR3 contains 12 residues. The CDR3 region has the DNA TGTGCCAGCAGCGGTCTCAGTTATGGCTACACCTTC. Protein sequence: CASSGLSYGYTF.

At least ten counts were recorded for this clonotype. The chain links TRBV19 to TRBJ1-1; tentative D call: TRBD1 (5 bases). Germline CDR1 LNHDA, CDR2 SQIVND (reference sequence). The CDR3 loop spans 16 amino acids. The ends were cut back, 3 bases at V and 2 bases at J, with 16 bases in the middle. The CDR3 DNA reads as TGTGCCAGTAGTATTACAAGGGGCAGAGGAAACACTGAAGCTTTCTTT. Amino acids: CASSITRGRGNTEAFF.

About this clonotype itself: A much more abundant neighbour one base away suggests this may be a read error. The chain uses TRBV2 and TRBJ2-3; 8 nucleotides match TRBD2. Germline CDR1 reads SNHLY; CDR2 reads FYNNEI. The trim removed 5 bases at V and 4 bases at J, leaving 8 bases unmatched. This CDR3 spans 15 amino acids. CDR3 coding DNA: TGTGCCAGCAGTTCCATAGCGGGGCGCGCAGATACGCAGTATTTT. Translated: CASSSIAGRADTQYF. Full variable domain (rest looked up from reference TRBV2 and TRBJ2-3): EPEVTQTPSHQVTQMGQEVILRCVPISNHLYFYWYRQILGQKVEFLVSFYNNEISEKSEIFDDQFSVERPDGSNFTLKIRSTKLEDSAMYFCASSSIAGRADTQYFGPGTRLTVL.

This clonotype was detected many times. The chain uses TRBV3-1 and TRBJ2-1; no clear D. Trimming stripped 6 bases from V and 6 bases from J, with 6 bases between. Per the germline V gene, CDR1 is LGHDT and CDR2 is YNNKEL (reference sequence). CDR3 length: 11 amino acids. As DNA, the CDR3 is TGTGCCAGCAGTATGACCAATGAGCAGTTCTTC. This codes for CASSMTNEQFF.

Worth noting for this clonotype: A junction end diverges from the germline sequence, so it may reflect a read error. The gene calls are TRBV2 and TRBJ2-7; D possibly corresponds to TRBD2 (6 bases). CDR1 is SNHLY, CDR2 FYNNEI, per germline. The length of the CDR3 is 11 residues. CDR3 loop: CASSRGTRRDF. As DNA, the CDR3 is TGTGCCAGCAGCCGAGGGACTCGCCGTGACTTC.

In its sample, this clonotype was seen many times. The J gene is TRBJ2-7, the V gene TRBV2; 8 bases match TRBD2. Germline V gene lookup returns CDR1 SNHLY and CDR2 FYNNEI. CDR3 length: 12 amino acids. V lost 11 bases and J lost 0; bases outside the gene matches: 3. The CDR3 bases are TGTGCCTCGACTAGCGACTCCTACGAGCAGTACTTC. It specifies CASTSDSYEQYF. Full variable domain (remainder filled in from reference TRBV2 and TRBJ2-7): EPEVTQTPSHQVTQMGQEVILRCVPISNHLYFYWYRQILGQKVEFLVSFYNNEISEKSEIFDDQFSVERPDGSNFTLKIRSTKLEDSAMYFCASTSDSYEQYFGPGTRLTVT.

As to this clonotype: The CDR3 ends on some other residue instead of the conserved phenylalanine or tryptophan, so this is likely a read error. The gene calls are TRBV19 and TRBJ2-3; 7 bases align to TRBD1. CDR1 is LNHDA and CDR2 is SQIVND in the germline V gene (reference sequence). V shed 6 bases and J 2 bases; nucleotides not matched to a gene: 8. This CDR3 region has 15 residues. The CDR3 DNA sequence: TGTGCCAGTAGGACAGGGCTAGCATCCACAGATACGCAGTATCTT. Amino acids: CASRTGLASTDTQYL.

This clonotype has just a few counts. A much larger clone sits a single nucleotide away, making a read error possible. The chain combines TRBV5-5 with TRBJ1-2; D call uncertain. The CDR3 has 16 residues. Germline values: CDR1 SGHKS, CDR2 YYEKEE (reference sequence). The chain's CDR3 is CAGSLGRGVLAYGYTF. The CDR3, as DNA: TGTGCCGGCAGCTTGGGTCGCGGGGTCCTGGCGTATGGCTACACCTTC.